Listed here is a single T cell receptor (beta chain). Its antigen is currently not known. No much larger clonotype is one base removed from it; base qualities were not supplied. The immunoSEQ Assay, a bias-controlled multiplex PCR, was used to amplify TCRbeta CDR3 regions from genomic DNA. As for the original processing: The number of nucleated cells in each sample was estimated by amplification of reference gene primers within the assay. To quantify the absolute abundance of each unique TCRbeta CDR3 rearrangement, sequence reads were collapsed and filtered. For each sample, productive Simpson clonality was calculated by taking the square root of Simpson's diversity index across productive rearrangements. Sourced from immuneACCESS, this table was stored by TCRdb with only in-frame sequences that have V and J called. A share of the clones is absent; for the studies checked, an unresolved V gene accounts for under half, and the remainder has no known explanation. V, J and clone size are those of that table, while D and trimming were read from the DNA. The sample table shows about 220,000 clones, and roughly 87% are seen once. Together, the top ten hold 1.9% of the sample.

CDR1 MDHEN and CDR2 SYDVKM were looked up in the germline V gene. V drops 9 bases and J drops 2 bases, leaving 17 bases in between. Its CDR3 holds 15 amino acids, cysteine through phenylalanine. Solely the CDR3 DNA is kept, with 45 bases framed from the first base. Each collaborating institution followed its own protocols to collect whole blood in K2EDTA tubes. For TCRbeta analysis, collaborators shipped samples in one of three forms: frozen whole blood, isolated PBMCs, or DNA extracted from either of those sample types. The sample comes from a study of blood T cell repertoires in COVID-19 (TCRdb year 2020). For the study in its entirety: Collaborator samples came from the United States, Italy and Spain and covered acute and convalescent phases of COVID-19. The material from the prospective study consisted of cDNA or gDNA derived from T cells, B-cell-depleted T cells, or PBMCs. Deeply sampled blood TCRbeta repertoires from subjects exposed to, actively infected with, or recovered from COVID-19 were included in the dataset. A freely available public database, intended as a resource for researchers studying the immune response to SARS-CoV-2, is where the repertoires were released. Samples were obtained from the ongoing ImmuneRACE study (first 160 participants) and from 1,254 subjects provided by 6 global collaborators. Sample metadata almost always included a de-identified subject ID, COVID-19 status, age in years and sex. HLA class I and class II types, where available, came from metadata supplied by the sample provider rather than from assay-based typing. Broader findings and caveats from the paper: How much clinical and demographic metadata was included differed by source and by participant, and the metadata was provided uncurated.

Sequenced material: peripheral blood. This clonotype was obtained from a man aged 35 to 55 with active or convalescent COVID-19. The rearrangement joined TRBV28 to TRBJ1-5, with TRBD1 tentatively as D gene (5 bases match). The DNA reads as follows: TGTGCCAGTTTTCAGGGTCCTGGTGGCAATCAGCCCCAGCATTTT. This translates into CASFQGPGGNQPQHF.